This T cell receptor (beta chain) was obtained from a study of blood T cell repertoires in COVID-19 (TCRdb year 2020). Study-level background: Samples covering the acute and convalescent phases of COVID-19 were provided by collaborators in the United States, Italy and Spain. The prospective study material was composed of cDNA or gDNA derived from T cells, B-cell-depleted T cells, or PBMCs. Deeply sampled blood TCRbeta repertoires from subjects exposed to, actively infected with, or recovered from COVID-19 were included in the dataset. The repertoires were released in a freely available public database meant as a resource for research on the immune response to SARS-CoV-2. The samples were drawn from the first 160 participants of the ongoing ImmuneRACE study and from some 1,300 subjects provided by 6 global collaborators. The sample metadata nearly always contained a de-identified subject ID, COVID-19 status, age in years and sex. Where HLA class I and class II types were available, the types were taken from metadata supplied by the sample provider, not from assay-based typing.

TCRbeta CDR3 regions were amplified from genomic DNA by means of the immunoSEQ Assay, a bias-controlled multiplex PCR. The study's own analysis went as follows. Nucleated cell counts per sample were estimated from amplification of reference gene primers within the assay. To quantify the absolute abundance of each unique TCRbeta CDR3 rearrangement, sequence reads were collapsed and filtered. For each sample, productive Simpson clonality was calculated as the square root of Simpson's diversity index over productive rearrangements. The immuneACCESS repertoire file appears here via TCRdb, limited to in-frame rearrangements. These files lack a portion of the clones; in checked studies, under half of the deficit traces to unresolved V genes, and the cause of the others is not known. That table supplies the V and J calls and clone size; D and trimming were determined from the DNA. The sample yields 150,000 to 200,000 clones; 88% were counted once. The top ten constitute 9% to 10% of the sample.

Trimming takes 0 bases from V and 4 bases from J, and the germline ends sit 8 bases apart. The germline V gene sets CDR1 to SNHLY and CDR2 to FYNNEI. The CDR3 holds 14 amino acids from the cysteine to the phenylalanine. Only CDR3 DNA is held: 42 bases, read in frame from base 1. Enrolling through a virtual design, the prospective study's participants ranged in age from roughly 18 to 89 years and lived across 24 United States geographic areas. To assign participants to cohorts, the prospective study relied on clinical history that participants themselves reported in a screening survey and a study questionnaire. ImmuneRACE Cohort 3 recovered participants were defined by two consecutive negative NP/OP PCR tests, healthcare professional clearance, or symptom resolution. In the prospective study, whole blood, serum and a nasopharyngeal or oropharyngeal swab were collected from each participant by mobile phlebotomists. Additional blood draws and questionnaires over a roughly two-month period could optionally be provided by prospective study participants. Prospective study blood samples were shipped either frozen or at room temperature before DNA extraction.

Remarks on this clone: What this receptor recognizes is not known. Per-base qualities were not stored, and no clone one base away is much larger.

What the work shows at the level of the full study, not this receptor alone: Clinical and demographic metadata were provided uncurated, with the amount varying by source and participant.

The rearranged segments are TRBV2 and TRBJ2-3; no D segment can be confidently identified. The specimen sequenced was PBMCs or T cells enriched from blood (not recorded which). This sequence was found in a woman in her late teens or twenties who had recovered from COVID-19. The encoded CDR3 is CASSEASGADTQYF. At the DNA level, the sequence is TGTGCCAGCAGTGAAGCCTCTGGAGCAGATACGCAGTATTTT. With all but the CDR3 taken from the reference TRBV2 and TRBJ2-3 genes, the full variable domain is: EPEVTQTPSHQVTQMGQEVILRCVPISNHLYFYWYRQILGQKVEFLVSFYNNEISEKSEIFDDQFSVERPDGSNFTLKIRSTKLEDSAMYFCASSEASGADTQYFGPGTRLTVL.